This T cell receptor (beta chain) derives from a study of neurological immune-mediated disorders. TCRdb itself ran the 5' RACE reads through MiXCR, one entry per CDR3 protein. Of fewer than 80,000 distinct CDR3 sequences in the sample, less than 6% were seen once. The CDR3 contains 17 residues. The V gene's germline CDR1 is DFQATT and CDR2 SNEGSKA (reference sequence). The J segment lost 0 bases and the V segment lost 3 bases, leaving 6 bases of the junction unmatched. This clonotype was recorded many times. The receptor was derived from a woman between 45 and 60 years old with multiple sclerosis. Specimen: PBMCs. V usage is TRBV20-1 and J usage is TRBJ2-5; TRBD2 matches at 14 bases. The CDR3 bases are TGCAGTGCTAGGGGGACTAGCGGGGGAATGTACCAAGAGACCCAGTACTTC. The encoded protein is CSARGTSGGMYQETQYF.